These 15 T cell receptor beta chains were sequenced from one sample in a study of blood T cell repertoires in COVID-19. The table came from immunoSEQ multiplex PCR; TCRdb's copy has only in-frame clones and leaves some out. This table has 150,000 or so clones, about 82% appearing once. Source material: peripheral blood. The receptor source for this set is a man aged 50-59 years with active or convalescent COVID-19.

The chain has TRBV5-1 and TRBJ1-2; 10 bases are a match to TRBD1. The ends lost 5 bases at V and 6 bases at J; junction bases unmatched: 7. In germline, CDR1 is SGHRS, CDR2 YFSETQ. The CDR3 contains 14 residues. The CDR3 region is CASSSGTGENGYTF. As DNA, the CDR3 is TGCGCCAGCAGTTCCGGGACAGGGGAGAATGGCTACACCTTC.

The V gene is TRBV9, the J gene TRBJ2-5, with 12 bases lining up with TRBD1. Per the germline V gene, CDR1 is SGDLS and CDR2 is YYNGEE. CDR3 length equals 14 residues. The V and J ends lost 6 bases and 5 bases, in that order; junction bases with no gene match: 5. As DNA, the CDR3 is TGTGCCAGCACCGGGACAGGGGGCCGGGAGACCCAGTACTTC. As protein: CASTGTGGRETQYF.

V usage is TRBV6-6 and J usage is TRBJ2-5, with 8 bases identical to TRBD2. The V and J ends lost 5 bases and 5 bases, in that order; junction bases with no gene match: 16. The CDR3 spans 17 residues. CDR1 is MNHNY, CDR2 SVGAGI, per germline (reference sequence). The DNA for the CDR3 is TGTGCCAGCAGTCTGGGGTGGGGCGGGAGGTTGGGGGAGACCCAGTACTTC. Translated: CASSLGWGGRLGETQYF.

The gene calls are TRBV27 and TRBJ2-7, with TRBD1 matching over 11 bases. The CDR3 has 16 residues. Germline lookup yields CDR1 MNHEY and CDR2 SMNVEV (reference sequence). With 5 bases clipped from V and 7 bases from J, the junction kept 13 bases outside the gene matches. In DNA form, the CDR3 reads TGTGCCAGCAGTGCCACCCCCGGACAGGGGGCGGGGGAGCAGTACTTC. Protein product: CASSATPGQGAGEQYF.

The rearrangement joins TRBV6-5 to TRBJ2-5, with 8 bases aligning to TRBD1. This CDR3 has 15 residues. Germline-derived CDR1 and CDR2 are MNHEY and SVGAGI. V gave up 8 bases and J gave up 3 bases; unmatched junction bases: 11. As DNA, the CDR3 is TGTGCCAGCGTCAGGGGCGGACAGGGTGAAGAGACCCAGTACTTC. Its protein product is CASVRGGQGEETQYF.

The chain uses TRBV7-8 and TRBJ1-1; no definite D call. Between the trimmed V and J ends, which lost 1 base and 0 bases, there was a span of 9 bases. Germline CDR1 reads SGHVS; CDR2 reads FQNEAQ. There are 15 residues in the CDR3. The CDR3 reads CASSLVSHVNTEAFF. The CDR3 DNA follows: TGTGCCAGCAGCTTAGTTTCACACGTGAACACTGAAGCTTTCTTT. The full variable domain, rest sourced from reference TRBV7-8 and TRBJ1-1, is GAGVSQSPRYKVAKRGQDVALRCDPISGHVSLFWYQQALGQGPEFLTYFQNEAQLDKSGLPSDRFFAERPEGSVSTLKIQRTQQEDSAVYLCASSLVSHVNTEAFFGQGTRLTVV.

This clone has a single count. The gene calls are TRBV28 and TRBJ1-5; D is ambiguous. CDR1 and CDR2 (germline): MDHEN, SYDVKM. The CDR3 is made up of 13 amino acids. V was cut by 7 bases and J by 3 bases, with 10 bases left in between. The CDR3 loop is CASIGETNQPQHF. In DNA, the CDR3 is TGTGCCAGCATCGGGGAAACCAATCAGCCCCAGCATTTT.

Remarks on this clone: At one boundary the junction diverges from the germline segment, which might be a read error. The V call is TRBV11-2, the J call TRBJ2-7; 14 nucleotides line up with TRBD2. Germline loops: CDR1 SGHAT, CDR2 FQNNGV. This CDR3 has 14 amino acids. Written as DNA, the CDR3 is TGTGCCAGCAGCCCGGAGCCCGGGACTAGCGGGAGACACTTC. This codes for CASSPEPGTSGRHF.

In this sample, this clone turned up once. This chain links TRBV5-1 with TRBJ2-1, with 13 nucleotides matching TRBD2. V lost 3 bases and J lost 8; bases outside the gene matches: 8. The germline V gene has CDR1 SGHRS and CDR2 YFSETQ. The CDR3 loop spans 16 amino acids. The DNA for the CDR3 is TGCGCCAGCAGCTCCCGGACTAGCGGGAGCCCCCATGAGCAGTTCTTC. Amino acids: CASSSRTSGSPHEQFF. The full variable domain, in which reference TRBV5-1 and TRBJ2-1 provide the parts outside the CDR3, is KAGVTQTPRYLIKTRGQQVTLSCSPISGHRSVSWYQQTPGQGLQFLFEYFSETQRNKGNFPGRFSGRQFSNSRSEMNVSTLELGDSALYLCASSSRTSGSPHEQFFGPGTRLTVL.

This clone was seen more than once but under ten times. This sequence joins TRBV7-9 and TRBJ2-7; D call uncertain. V dropped 3 bases and J dropped 7 bases, with 7 bases sitting between them. Germline V gene data show CDR1 as SEHNR and CDR2 as FQNEAQ (reference sequence). CDR3 size: 11 residues. The CDR3 is CASSFDLEQYF. The DNA of the CDR3 is TGTGCCAGCAGCTTTGACTTAGAGCAGTACTTC.

The count of this clone is one. The rearrangement uses TRBV5-1 and TRBJ1-5; 7 positions match TRBD1. CDR1 and CDR2 (germline): SGHRS, YFSETQ. This CDR3 has 20 amino acids. Trimming at V came to 4 bases and at J to 0 bases, leaving 19 bases not matched to a gene. CDR3 sequence: CASSQGPRTGPEYSNQPQHF. The DNA for the CDR3 is TGCGCCAGCAGCCAGGGCCCGAGGACAGGACCCGAATATAGCAATCAGCCCCAGCATTTT.

The V and J genes are TRBV14 and TRBJ1-1; D ambiguous. The V gene lost 0 bases and the J gene lost 9 bases, with 11 bases spanning the gap. The CDR3 contains 13 residues. CDR1 and CDR2 from the germline V gene are SGHDN and FVKESK. CDR3 sequence: CASSQEVRLKAFF. In nucleotides, the CDR3 is TGTGCCAGCAGCCAAGAAGTGAGGTTGAAAGCTTTCTTT. The full variable domain, its missing parts supplied by reference TRBV14 and TRBJ1-1, is EAGVTQFPSHSVIEKGQTVTLRCDPISGHDNLYWYRRVMGKEIKFLLHFVKESKQDESGMPNNRFLAERTGGTYSTLKVQPAELEDSGVYFCASSQEVRLKAFFGQGTRLTVV.

This rearrangement joins TRBV24-1 to TRBJ2-1, with 11 bases that match TRBD2. Germline assignment: CDR1 KGHDR and CDR2 SFDVKD. CDR3 length equals 17 residues. The ends lost 3 bases at V and 0 bases at J; junction bases unmatched: 3. CDR3 region: CATSDPGTSGSYNEQFF. CDR3 DNA: TGTGCCACCAGTGATCCCGGGACTAGCGGCTCCTACAATGAGCAGTTCTTC.

This chain joins TRBV5-6 and TRBJ2-7; the D is unclear. The ends were cut back, 1 base at V and 1 base at J, with 6 bases in the middle. The CDR3 has 13 amino acids. The V gene's germline CDR1 is SGHDT and CDR2 YYEEEE. Here the CDR3 reads CASSLYNSYEQYF. Here the CDR3 DNA reads TGTGCCAGCAGCTTGTACAATTCCTACGAGCAGTACTTC.

The rearrangement links TRBV27 to TRBJ2-5; 8 bases map to TRBD2. The germline V gene encodes CDR1 MNHEY and CDR2 SMNVEV (reference sequence). Unmatched junction bases numbered 12, after V lost 4 bases and J lost 5 bases. The CDR3 covers 16 residues. Here the CDR3 DNA reads TGTGCCAGCAGTTCCCTGGGTAGCGGGGCAGAGGAGACCCAGTACTTC. Translating it yields CASSSLGSGAEETQYF.